Presented here are 27 T cell receptor beta chains from one specimen sequenced in a study of OX40 agonist ivuxolimab in advanced cancers. Profiled with immunoSEQ multiplex PCR; TCRdb holds only in-frame clones, not every one. The profile shows tens of thousands of clones, approximately 89% of them singletons. The sample in question was CD4+ or CD8+ T cells sorted from blood, obtained in a trial of the OX40 agonist ivuxolimab. The receptors were gathered from an adult with an advanced solid tumor such as melanoma, head and neck, liver or kidney cancer.

This clone is categorized as medium-sized. The chain carries TRBV18 and TRBJ2-3; D not certain. There are 15 residues in the CDR3. Trimming left V 2 bases short and J 5 bases short, with 14 bases between. CDR1 is KGHSH and CDR2 is LQKENI in the germline V gene. The DNA of the CDR3 is TGTGCCAGCTCACCAGAGGTAGCACCGGGAGATACGCAGTATTTT. This codes for CASSPEVAPGDTQYF.

The chain couples TRBV21-1 to TRBJ2-4; the D call of TRBD2 is as the table states it, not checked on the DNA. TRBV21-1 is deemed a pseudogene. There are 14 residues in the CDR3. The CDR3 is CASSPPGSENIQYF. CDR3 coding DNA: TGTGCCAGCAGCCCCCCGGGGTCCGAAAACATTCAGTACTTC.

V is TRBV28 and J is TRBJ1-1; no clear D gene. CDR1 and CDR2 from the germline V gene are MDHEN and SYDVKM. The CDR3 consists of 13 residues. Trimming pared 7 bases from V and 4 bases from J, leaving 13 bases between. The CDR3 region is CASTLTEGTEAFF. The DNA for the CDR3 is TGTGCCAGCACCCTAACGGAGGGCACTGAAGCTTTCTTT.

This rearrangement joins TRBV20-1 to TRBJ2-5; no definite D call. From germline, CDR1 is DFQATT and CDR2 SNEGSKA (reference sequence). The CDR3 consists of 10 residues. V was trimmed by 7 bases and J by 3 bases, leaving 6 bases between them. As DNA, the CDR3 is TGCAGTGGCCGAAAAGAGACCCAGTACTTC. Its protein product is CSGRKETQYF.

The chain joins TRBV4-1 to TRBJ1-4; possible D gene TRBD1, 5 bases. CDR3 size: 16 residues. The V gene lost 2 bases and the J gene lost 1 base, with 11 bases spanning the gap. Germline CDR1 is MGHRA and CDR2 is YSYEKL. The CDR3 DNA sequence: TGCGCCAGCAGCCAACTGGGGGGGGGAACTAATGAAAAACTGTTTTTT. Its protein is CASSQLGGGTNEKLFF.

This clone showed up just once. The genes are TRBV5-1 and TRBJ2-4; 7 nucleotides line up with TRBD2. The V and J ends lost 4 bases and 4 bases, in that order; junction bases with no gene match: 5. The CDR3 extends over 14 amino acids. Germline V CDR1 and CDR2: SGHRS, YFSETQ. CDR3 DNA: TGCGCCAGCAGCCTCGGGAGGCAGAAAAACATTCAGTACTTC. Protein product: CASSLGRQKNIQYF.

The chain joins TRBV29-1 to TRBJ2-3, with D uncertain. Trimming removed 3 bases from V and 0 bases from J, with 10 bases in between. Germline V gives CDR1 SQVTM, CDR2 ANQGSEA. This CDR3 is 14 amino acids long. The CDR3 loop is CSVEEGTSTDTQYF. In DNA form, the CDR3 reads TGCAGCGTTGAGGAAGGTACTAGCACAGATACGCAGTATTTT.

The V and J genes are TRBV5-6 and TRBJ2-3, with a weak D call TRBD1 (7 bases). The CDR3 loop spans 15 amino acids. V lost 0 bases, J lost 7 bases, and 15 bases lay in between. The germline V gene has CDR1 SGHDT and CDR2 YYEEEE. The CDR3 loop reads CASSLGGRGANTQYF. The CDR3, as DNA: TGTGCCAGCAGCTTGGGGGGCAGGGGGGCGAATACGCAGTATTTT.

This clone was observed a single time. CDR3 coding DNA: TGTGCCAGCAAGGCGAGACAGGGTAATCAGCCCCAGCATTTT. This gives the protein CASKARQGNQPQHF. The gene calls are TRBV2 and TRBJ1-5; TRBD1 matches 7 bases. The CDR3 runs to 14 residues. CDR1 SNHLY and CDR2 FYNNEI come from the germline V gene. V dropped 7 bases and J dropped 4; count of bases not matched to a gene: 7.

V usage is TRBV6-6 and J usage is TRBJ1-1; 10 nucleotides agree with TRBD1. V was pared by 6 bases and J by 3 bases, with 4 bases of the junction left unmatched. The germline gives CDR1 MNHNY, CDR2 SVGAGI (reference sequence). This CDR3 spans 14 amino acids. The CDR3 spells CASSRQGAYTEAFF. The CDR3 DNA follows: TGTGCCAGCAGCCGACAGGGGGCTTACACTGAAGCTTTCTTT.

This chain uses TRBV29-1 with TRBJ2-3; D is possibly TRBD1 (5 bases). This CDR3 contains 12 residues. Germline V CDR1 and CDR2: SQVTM, ANQGSEA. V was shortened by 4 bases and J by 2 bases, with 7 bases between the two germline ends. The CDR3 loop is CSVGQYTDTQYF. In DNA form, the CDR3 reads TGCAGCGTTGGACAGTACACAGATACGCAGTATTTT.

A single count supports this clone. The DNA of the CDR3 is TGTGCCAGCAGACCCAGGACAGGGGACACCGGGGAGCTGTTTTTT. Amino acids: CASRPRTGDTGELFF. This chain uses TRBV6-1 with TRBJ2-2, with 9 positions matching TRBD1. Per germline, CDR1 MNHNS and CDR2 SASEGT. Trimming removed 6 bases from V and 3 bases from J; junction bases left unmatched: 5. This CDR3 is built from 15 residues.

The rearrangement links TRBV5-5 to TRBJ1-2; a possible D gene is TRBD1 (5 bases). Trimming pared 3 bases from V and 4 bases from J, leaving 13 bases between. The CDR3 extends over 14 amino acids. Germline V gene sequence: CDR1 SGHKS, CDR2 YYEKEE (reference sequence). CDR3 region: CASSSIGGGYGYTF. In nucleotides, the CDR3 is TGTGCCAGCAGCTCCATCGGGGGTGGCTATGGCTACACCTTC.

The J gene is TRBJ2-7, the V gene TRBV5-1; the D gene is possibly TRBD1 (6 bases). Germline V gives CDR1 SGHRS, CDR2 YFSETQ. Trimming stripped 3 bases from V and 0 bases from J, with 16 bases between. The length of the CDR3 is 16 residues. The DNA of the CDR3 is TGCGCCAGCAGCTCCGGGGACCGGGACACCTCCTACGAGCAGTACTTC. It is translated as CASSSGDRDTSYEQYF.

V and J are TRBV19 and TRBJ2-6, with D perhaps matching TRBD2 (5 bases). This CDR3 comprises 17 residues. From germline, CDR1 is LNHDA and CDR2 SQIVND (reference sequence). Deletions cut 6 bases from V and 0 bases from J, with 15 bases between. The CDR3 sequence is CASRPITGYSGANVLTF. CDR3 in DNA: TGTGCCAGTAGGCCCATCACGGGATACTCTGGGGCCAACGTCCTGACTTTC.

CDR3 DNA sequence: TGCGCCAGCAGCCCTGGGCCGGGGTTAGAGACCCAGTACTTC. As protein: CASSPGPGLETQYF. The J gene is TRBJ2-5, the V gene TRBV5-1; TRBD2 might be the D (5 bases). Germline V gives CDR1 SGHRS, CDR2 YFSETQ. The V and J ends lost 4 bases and 4 bases respectively, with 14 bases between them. This CDR3 spans 14 amino acids. Full variable domain (rest looked up from reference TRBV5-1 and TRBJ2-5): KAGVTQTPRYLIKTRGQQVTLSCSPISGHRSVSWYQQTPGQGLQFLFEYFSETQRNKGNFPGRFSGRQFSNSRSEMNVSTLELGDSALYLCASSPGPGLETQYFGPGTRLLVL.

The chain couples TRBV13 to TRBJ2-7; the D gene is possibly TRBD1 (5 bases). The CDR3 covers 13 residues. Trimming removed 5 bases from V and 2 bases from J, with 10 bases in between. CDR1 and CDR2 (germline): PRHDT, FYEKMQ (reference sequence). The DNA for the CDR3 is TGTGCCAGCAGCCCCCAGGGCCCCTACGAGCAGTACTTC. Its translation is CASSPQGPYEQYF. Variable domain in full (rest from reference TRBV13 and TRBJ2-7): AAGVIQSPRHLIKEKRETATLKCYPIPRHDTVYWYQQGPGQDPQFLISFYEKMQSDKGSIPDRFSAQQFSDYHSELNMSSLELGDSALYFCASSPQGPYEQYFGPGTRLTVT.

The rearrangement joins TRBV10-2 to TRBJ2-2; 11 nucleotides align to TRBD2. V trimming: 7 bases; J trimming: 4 bases; junction bases outside the gene matches: 11. The CDR3 is 17 residues long. The germline CDR1 and CDR2 sequences are WSHSY and SAAADI. CDR3 residues: CASTSRLAGKGTGELFF. The CDR3 region has the DNA TGCGCCAGCACCTCCCGACTAGCGGGGAAGGGCACCGGGGAGCTGTTTTTT.

This chain connects TRBV2 to TRBJ2-2; D unresolved. The germline V gene has CDR1 SNHLY and CDR2 FYNNEI. V was clipped by 8 bases and J by 4 bases, with 20 bases between them. The CDR3 runs 16 residues. The DNA of the CDR3 is TGTGCCAGCCGCCTCGGCAGTATTGTCCCCACCGGGGAGCTGTTTTTT. Residues: CASRLGSIVPTGELFF.

This chain joins TRBV7-3 and TRBJ2-7; no firm D call. The CDR3 is 13 amino acids. V was cut by 2 bases and J by 5 bases, with 10 bases left in between. CDR1 is SGHTA and CDR2 is FQGTGA in the germline V gene. CDR3 in DNA: TGTGCCAGCAGCTTAGGGCGGCAGGACGAGCAGTACTTC. This sequence encodes CASSLGRQDEQYF.

This clone has more than one count but fewer than ten. The chain employs TRBV4-1 and TRBJ2-2; 10 positions agree with TRBD1. The V and J ends lost 4 bases and 2 bases, in that order; junction bases with no gene match: 4. This CDR3 spans 16 amino acids. In germline, CDR1 is MGHRA, CDR2 YSYEKL. This CDR3 reads CASSPDRGRNTGELFF. The CDR3 DNA reads TGCGCCAGCAGCCCTGACAGGGGGCGAAACACCGGGGAGCTGTTTTTT.

The chain is built from TRBV15 and TRBJ2-7, with 7 nucleotides matching TRBD2. The junction had 4 bases not matched to a gene; V was cut back by 0 bases and J by 2 bases. Germline-derived CDR1 and CDR2 are LNHNV and YYDKDF (reference sequence). The CDR3 runs 15 residues. CDR3 DNA: TGTGCCACCAGCAGAGATCCGGGAGGTACCTACGAGCAGTACTTC. Residues: CATSRDPGGTYEQYF.

This sequence joins TRBV19 and TRBJ1-4; the D gene is possibly TRBD1 (5 bases). This CDR3 is built from 16 residues. Trimming pared 7 bases from V and 11 bases from J, leaving 26 bases between. Germline values: CDR1 LNHDA, CDR2 SQIVND (reference sequence). The CDR3 protein is CASNFATVSGSRKLFF. For the CDR3, the DNA is TGTGCCAGTAACTTCGCGACAGTGTCTGGATCTAGGAAACTGTTTTTT.

The V call is TRBV19, the J call TRBJ2-3, with a tentative D call TRBD2 (6 bases). Trimming pared 3 bases from V and 11 bases from J, leaving 12 bases between. This CDR3 has 12 residues. The V gene's germline CDR1 is LNHDA and CDR2 SQIVND (reference sequence). CDR3 nucleotides: TGTGCCAGTAGTATTATGGGGGGTGGGCAGTATTTT. Translated: CASSIMGGGQYF.

The rearrangement uses TRBV6-6 and TRBJ1-2; TRBD1 is a possible D gene (5 bases). This CDR3 comprises 13 residues. Germline assignment: CDR1 MNHNY and CDR2 SVGAGI (reference sequence). V lost 2 bases to trimming and J lost 1 base, with 5 bases between them. DNA of the CDR3: TGTGCCAGCAGTTACGACAGTAACTATGGCTACACCTTC. Amino acids: CASSYDSNYGYTF.

The V and J genes are TRBV27 and TRBJ2-1; 11 bases are shared with TRBD1. Germline CDR1 MNHEY, CDR2 SMNVEV (reference sequence). There are 15 residues in the CDR3. Unmatched junction bases numbered 11, after V lost 7 bases and J lost 9 bases. For the CDR3, the DNA is TGTGCCAGCACAGACCTCCGGACAGGGGGCGGTGAGCAGTTCTTC. Translating gives CASTDLRTGGGEQFF.

The J gene is TRBJ2-3, the V gene TRBV6-4, with 12 positions matching TRBD2. This CDR3 spans 13 amino acids. Trimming cost V 9 bases and J 5 bases; bases outside gene matches: 3. Germline V gene sequence: CDR1 MRHNA, CDR2 SNTAGT. In DNA, the CDR3 is TGTGCCAGGACTAGCGGGGGTAGAGATACGCAGTATTTT. It encodes CARTSGGRDTQYF.